The present TCR beta chain was sequenced within a study of CD4 T cells in relation to SARS-CoV-2 and coronaviruses. Background on the study: ViraFEST: approximately ten-day antigen culture of PBMCs, then TCR beta CDR3 sequencing. Negative control cultures got HIV-1 Nef peptides or no peptide.

Germline V lookup: CDR1 SGHVS, CDR2 FNYEAQ. Between the trimmed V and J ends, which lost 0 bases and 0 bases, there was a span of 8 bases. The CDR3 is 15 residues long. Clones were sequenced by immunoSEQ multiplex PCR, and TCRdb holds only the in-frame ones, with some missing. The top ten clones hold approximately 15% of a sample with some 21,000 clones, about 80% of them seen once. Before the COVID-19 pandemic, during about 2011-2019, CD4+ T cells were taken from unexposed donors. CD4+ T cells were isolated from the cells after around 10 days of culture. Each well had 2.1 million or so PBMCs in about 5% human AB serum with IL-2. The count of this clone is one. Antigen specificity is unknown.

This rearrangement joins TRBV7-6 to TRBJ2-5; D is uncertain. This clonotype was sampled from a human donor in good health. Sequencing was done on a sample of CD4+ T cells from PBMCs, cultured in vitro. The DNA of the CDR3 is TGTGCCAGCAGCTTAGCCCCCCGCGACCAAGAGACCCAGTACTTC. It translates to CASSLAPRDQETQYF.